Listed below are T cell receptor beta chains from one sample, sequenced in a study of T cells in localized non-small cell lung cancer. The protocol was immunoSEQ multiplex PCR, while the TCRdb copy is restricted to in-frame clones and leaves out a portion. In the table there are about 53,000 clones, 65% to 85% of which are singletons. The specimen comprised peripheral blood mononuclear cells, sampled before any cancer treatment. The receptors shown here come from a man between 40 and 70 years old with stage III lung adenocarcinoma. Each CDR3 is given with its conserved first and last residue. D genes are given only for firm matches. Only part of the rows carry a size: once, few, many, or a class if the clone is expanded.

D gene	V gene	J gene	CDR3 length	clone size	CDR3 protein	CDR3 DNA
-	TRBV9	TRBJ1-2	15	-	CASSAQGMTNYGYTF	TGTGCCAGCAGCGCCCAGGGGATGACTAACTATGGCTACACCTTC
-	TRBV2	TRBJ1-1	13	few	CASSARAPTEAFF	TGTGCCAGCAGTGCGAGGGCACCCACCGAAGCTTTCTTT
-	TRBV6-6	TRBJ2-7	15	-	CASRPGQFSSYEQYF	TGTGCCAGCAGACCCGGACAGTTTAGCTCCTACGAGCAGTACTTC
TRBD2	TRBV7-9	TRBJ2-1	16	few	CASSPTAGGSKNEQFF	TGTGCCAGCAGCCCCACAGCGGGGGGCTCAAAGAATGAGCAGTTCTTC
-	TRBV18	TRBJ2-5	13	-	CASSPSLQETQYF	TGTGCCAGCTCACCATCACTCCAAGAGACCCAGTACTTC
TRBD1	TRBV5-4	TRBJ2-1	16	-	CASSPPGQGAVNEQFF	TGTGCCAGCAGCCCGCCGGGACAGGGGGCGGTTAATGAGCAGTTCTTC
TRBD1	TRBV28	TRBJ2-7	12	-	CASSLVGQGWYF	TGTGCCAGCAGTTTAGTTGGACAGGGGTGGTACTTC
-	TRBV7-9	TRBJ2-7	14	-	CASSLGFFSYEQYF	TGTGCCAGCAGCTTAGGGTTTTTCTCCTACGAGCAGTACTTC
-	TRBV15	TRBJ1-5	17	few	CATSRDYLGGGNQPQHF	TGTGCCACCAGCAGAGATTACCTTGGGGGTGGCAATCAGCCCCAGCATTTT
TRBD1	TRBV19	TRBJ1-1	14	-	CASRRGDLNTEAFF	TGTGCCAGCCGCAGGGGGGACCTGAACACTGAAGCTTTCTTT
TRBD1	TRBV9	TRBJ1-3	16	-	CASSAGGGQVGNTIYF	TGTGCCAGCAGCGCTGGGGGGGGACAGGTTGGAAACACCATATATTTT
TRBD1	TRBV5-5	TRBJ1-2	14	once	CASSLGTDSYGYTF	TGTGCCAGCAGCTTAGGGACAGATTCATATGGCTACACCTTC
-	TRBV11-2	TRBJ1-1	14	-	CASSLGDFNTEAFF	TGTGCCAGCAGCTTGGGAGATTTTAACACTGAAGCTTTCTTT
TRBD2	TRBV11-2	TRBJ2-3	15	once	CASSFTSGYTDTQYF	TGTGCCAGCAGCTTCACTAGCGGTTACACAGATACGCAGTATTTT
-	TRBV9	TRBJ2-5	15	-	CASSSGLRDRETQYF	TGTGCCAGCAGCTCGGGACTCCGCGATCGGGAGACCCAGTACTTC
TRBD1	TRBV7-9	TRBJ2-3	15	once	CASRDDWTGVDTQYF	TGTGCCAGCAGGGATGACTGGACAGGTGTAGATACGCAGTATTTT
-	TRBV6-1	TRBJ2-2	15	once	CASRQVRGGTGELFF	TGTGCCAGCAGGCAAGTCAGGGGAGGCACCGGGGAGCTGTTTTTT
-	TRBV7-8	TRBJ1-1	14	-	CASSLVQSNTEAFF	TGTGCCAGCAGCTTAGTTCAGTCTAACACTGAAGCTTTCTTT
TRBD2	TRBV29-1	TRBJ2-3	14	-	CSVELAGVTDTQYF	TGCAGCGTTGAATTAGCGGGAGTCACAGATACGCAGTATTTT
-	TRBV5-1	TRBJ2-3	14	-	CASSLARGTDTQYF	TGCGCCAGCAGCCTAGCGAGGGGCACAGATACGCAGTATTTT
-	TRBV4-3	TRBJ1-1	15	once	CASSQDSDGNTEAFF	TGCGCCAGCAGCCAAGACTCGGACGGGAACACTGAAGCTTTCTTT
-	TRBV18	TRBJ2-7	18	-	CASSPKPPGGRGDYEQYF	TGTGCCAGCTCACCTAAACCCCCCGGTGGCCGCGGGGACTACGAGCAGTACTTC
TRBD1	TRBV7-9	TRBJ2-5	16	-	CASSPGQGLPQETQYF	TGTGCCAGCAGCCCAGGACAGGGGCTTCCCCAAGAGACCCAGTACTTC
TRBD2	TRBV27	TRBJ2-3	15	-	CACAGLAGDRDTQYF	TGTGCCTGCGCCGGCCTAGCGGGCGATCGAGATACGCAGTATTTT
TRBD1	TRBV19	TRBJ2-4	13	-	CASSSQGKDIQYF	TGTGCCAGTAGTTCACAGGGGAAGGACATTCAGTACTTC
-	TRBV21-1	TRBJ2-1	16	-	CASSKVGQGANNEQFF	-
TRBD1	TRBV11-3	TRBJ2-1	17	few	CASRKGQGATAYNEQFF	TGTGCCAGCAGGAAGGGACAGGGGGCCACGGCGTACAATGAGCAGTTCTTC
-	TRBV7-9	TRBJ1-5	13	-	CASSSTGSQPQHF	TGTGCCAGCAGCTCCACAGGGAGTCAGCCCCAGCATTTT
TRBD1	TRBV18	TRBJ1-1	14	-	CASSQTGTGIEAFF	TGTGCCAGCTCACAGACCGGGACAGGGATTGAAGCTTTCTTT
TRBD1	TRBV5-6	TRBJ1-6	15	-	CASSVQGGYNSPLHF	TGTGCCAGCAGCGTGCAGGGGGGCTATAATTCACCCCTCCACTTT
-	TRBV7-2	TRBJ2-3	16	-	CASSPHGALGMDTQYF	TGTGCCAGCAGCCCCCACGGAGCGCTGGGGATGGATACGCAGTATTTT
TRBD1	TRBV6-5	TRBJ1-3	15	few	CASSYGTGAGNTIYF	TGTGCCAGCAGTTACGGGACAGGGGCTGGAAACACCATATATTTT
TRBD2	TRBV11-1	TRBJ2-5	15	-	CASSSSGSRGETQYF	TGTGCCAGCAGCTCTAGCGGGTCGAGAGGAGAGACCCAGTACTTC
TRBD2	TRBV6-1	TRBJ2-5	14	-	CASRRRGGGETQYF	TGTGCCAGCAGGCGGCGGGGGGGCGGAGAGACCCAGTACTTC
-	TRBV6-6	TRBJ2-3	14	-	CASSDGGHTDTQYF	TGTGCCAGCAGTGACGGAGGTCACACAGATACGCAGTATTTT
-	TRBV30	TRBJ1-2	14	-	CAWSVHGDYYGYTF	TGTGCCTGGAGTGTACACGGAGATTACTATGGCTACACCTTC
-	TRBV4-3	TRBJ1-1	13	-	CASSQDLQGEAFF	TGCGCCAGCAGCCAAGATTTACAGGGTGAAGCTTTCTTT
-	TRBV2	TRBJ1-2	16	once	CASTERGIRNNYGYTF	TGTGCCAGCACCGAGAGGGGGATCAGAAATAACTATGGCTACACCTTC
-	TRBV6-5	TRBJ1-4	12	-	CASKLGNEKLFF	TGTGCCAGCAAACTCGGGAATGAAAAACTGTTTTTT
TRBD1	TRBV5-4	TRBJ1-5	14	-	CASSLGGADQPQHF	TGTGCCAGCAGCTTAGGGGGCGCGGATCAGCCCCAGCATTTT
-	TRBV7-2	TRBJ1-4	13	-	CASSLGTAEKLFF	TGTGCCAGCAGCTTAGGGACAGCCGAAAAACTGTTTTTT
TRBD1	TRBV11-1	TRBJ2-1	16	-	CASSFRMGQDYNEQFF	TGTGCCAGCAGCTTCCGAATGGGACAGGACTACAATGAGCAGTTCTTC
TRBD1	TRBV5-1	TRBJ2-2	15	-	CASSLSGGATGELFF	TGCGCCAGCAGCTTGTCAGGGGGCGCAACCGGGGAGCTGTTTTTT
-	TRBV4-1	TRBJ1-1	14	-	CASSHREYNTEAFF	TGCGCCAGCAGCCACAGGGAGTACAACACTGAAGCTTTCTTT
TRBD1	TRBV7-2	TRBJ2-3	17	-	CASSLAHDRGSTDTQYF	TGTGCCAGCAGCTTAGCCCACGACAGGGGCAGCACAGATACGCAGTATTTT
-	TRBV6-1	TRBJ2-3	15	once	CASSEDGGGRGTQYF	TGTGCCAGCAGTGAAGACGGAGGGGGGCGCGGTACGCAGTATTTT
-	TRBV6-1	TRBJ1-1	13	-	CASSGLENTEAFF	TGTGCCAGCAGTGGCCTCGAGAACACTGAAGCTTTCTTT
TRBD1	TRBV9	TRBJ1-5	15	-	CASSPAGTGVQPQHF	TGTGCCAGCAGCCCCGCCGGGACAGGGGTTCAGCCCCAGCATTTT
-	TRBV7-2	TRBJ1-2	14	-	CASSLAAGDYGYTF	TGTGCCAGCAGCTTAGCTGCAGGCGATTATGGCTACACCTTC
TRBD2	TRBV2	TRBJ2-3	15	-	CASTGASGAFDTQYF	TGTGCCAGCACAGGGGCTAGCGGGGCTTTTGATACGCAGTATTTT
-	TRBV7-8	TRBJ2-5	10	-	CASSSGTQYF	TGTGCCAGCAGCTCTGGGACCCAGTACTTC
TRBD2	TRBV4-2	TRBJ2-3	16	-	CASSHYGTSGTDTQYF	TGTGCCAGCAGCCACTACGGGACTAGCGGAACAGATACGCAGTATTTT
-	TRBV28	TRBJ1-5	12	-	CASTALDQPQHF	TGTGCCAGCACAGCTCTGGATCAGCCCCAGCATTTT